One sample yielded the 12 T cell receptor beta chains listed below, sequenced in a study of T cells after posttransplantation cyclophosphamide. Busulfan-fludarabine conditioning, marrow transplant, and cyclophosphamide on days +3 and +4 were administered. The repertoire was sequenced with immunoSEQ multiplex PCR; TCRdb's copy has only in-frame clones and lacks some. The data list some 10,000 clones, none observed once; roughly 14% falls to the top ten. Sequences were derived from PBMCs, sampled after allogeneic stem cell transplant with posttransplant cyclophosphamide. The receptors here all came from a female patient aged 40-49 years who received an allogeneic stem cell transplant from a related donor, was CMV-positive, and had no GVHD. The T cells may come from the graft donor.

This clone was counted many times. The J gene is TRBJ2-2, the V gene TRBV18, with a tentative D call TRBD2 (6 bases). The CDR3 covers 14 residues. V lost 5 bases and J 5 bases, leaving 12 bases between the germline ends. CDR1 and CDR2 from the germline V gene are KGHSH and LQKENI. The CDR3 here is CASSAREVTGELFF. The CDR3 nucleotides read TGTGCCAGCTCAGCCAGGGAGGTTACCGGGGAGCTGTTTTTT. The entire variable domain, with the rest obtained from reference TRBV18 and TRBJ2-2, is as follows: NAGVMQNPRHLVRRRGQEARLRCSPMKGHSHVYWYRQLPEEGLKFMVYLQKENIIDESGMPKERFSAEFPKEGPSILRIQQVVRGDSAAYFCASSAREVTGELFFGEGSRLTVL.

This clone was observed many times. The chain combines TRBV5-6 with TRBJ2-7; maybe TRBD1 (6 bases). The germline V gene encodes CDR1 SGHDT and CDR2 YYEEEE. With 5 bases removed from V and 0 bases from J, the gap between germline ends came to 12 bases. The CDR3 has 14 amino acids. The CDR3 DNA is TGTGCCAGCAGGAGACAGGCATCCTCCTACGAGCAGTACTTC. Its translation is CASRRQASSYEQYF.

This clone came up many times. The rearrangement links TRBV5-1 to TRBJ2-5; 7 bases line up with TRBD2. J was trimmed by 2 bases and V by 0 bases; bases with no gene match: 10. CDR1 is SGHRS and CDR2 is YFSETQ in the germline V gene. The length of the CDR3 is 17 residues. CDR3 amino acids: CASSLGGGAGRQETQYF. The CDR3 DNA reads TGCGCCAGCAGCTTGGGAGGCGGAGCGGGGAGGCAAGAGACCCAGTACTTC.

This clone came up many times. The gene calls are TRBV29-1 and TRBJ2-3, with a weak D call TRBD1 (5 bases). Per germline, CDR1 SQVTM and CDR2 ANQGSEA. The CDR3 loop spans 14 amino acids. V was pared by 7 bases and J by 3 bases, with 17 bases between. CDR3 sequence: CSAAQQGKTDTQYF. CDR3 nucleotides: TGCAGCGCCGCCCAGCAGGGTAAGACAGATACGCAGTATTTT.

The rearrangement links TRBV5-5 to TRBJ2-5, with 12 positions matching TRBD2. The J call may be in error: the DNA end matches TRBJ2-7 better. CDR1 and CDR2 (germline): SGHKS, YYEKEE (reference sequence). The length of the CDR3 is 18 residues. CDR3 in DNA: TGTGCCAGCAGCCCCTCAATGACTAGCGGGGGCCTCTCCTACGAGCAGTACTTC. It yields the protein CASSPSMTSGGLSYEQYF.

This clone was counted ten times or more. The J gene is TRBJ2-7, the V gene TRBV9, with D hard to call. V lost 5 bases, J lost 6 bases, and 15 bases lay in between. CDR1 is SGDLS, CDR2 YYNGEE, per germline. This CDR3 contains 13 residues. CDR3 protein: CASSPDPIGEQYF. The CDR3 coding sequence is TGTGCCAGCAGTCCTGATCCTATCGGCGAGCAGTACTTC.

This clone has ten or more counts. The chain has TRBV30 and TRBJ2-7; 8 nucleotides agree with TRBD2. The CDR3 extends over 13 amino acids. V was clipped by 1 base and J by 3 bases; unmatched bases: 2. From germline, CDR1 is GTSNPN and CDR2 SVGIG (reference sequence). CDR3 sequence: CAWSDGRVYEQYF. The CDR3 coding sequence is TGTGCCTGGAGTGACGGGAGGGTCTACGAGCAGTACTTC.

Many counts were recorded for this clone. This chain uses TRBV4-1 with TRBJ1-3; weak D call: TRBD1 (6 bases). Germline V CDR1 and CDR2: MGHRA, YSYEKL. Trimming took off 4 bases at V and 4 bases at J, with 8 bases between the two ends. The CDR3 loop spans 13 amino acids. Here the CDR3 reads CASSLGQGNTIYF. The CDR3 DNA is TGCGCCAGCAGCCTCGGACAGGGAAACACCATATATTTT.

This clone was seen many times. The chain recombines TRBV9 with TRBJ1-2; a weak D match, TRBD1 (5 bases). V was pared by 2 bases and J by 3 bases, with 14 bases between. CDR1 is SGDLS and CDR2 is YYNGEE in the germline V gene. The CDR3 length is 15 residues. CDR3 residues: CASSVGAIADYGYTF. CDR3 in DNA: TGTGCCAGCAGCGTCGGGGCTATAGCGGACTATGGCTACACCTTC.

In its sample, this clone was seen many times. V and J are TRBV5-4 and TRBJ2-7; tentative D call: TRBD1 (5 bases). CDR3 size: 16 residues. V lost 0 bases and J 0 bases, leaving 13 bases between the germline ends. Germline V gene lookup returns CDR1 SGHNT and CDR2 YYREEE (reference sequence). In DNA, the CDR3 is TGTGCCAGCAGCTTGGGAAGCAGGGCCGACTCCTACGAGCAGTACTTC. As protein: CASSLGSRADSYEQYF.

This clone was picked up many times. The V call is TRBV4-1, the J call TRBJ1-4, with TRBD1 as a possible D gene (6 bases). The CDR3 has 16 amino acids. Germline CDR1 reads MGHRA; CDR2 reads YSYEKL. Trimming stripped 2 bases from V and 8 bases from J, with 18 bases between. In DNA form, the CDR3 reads TGCGCCAGCAGCCAAATCGGCGGCAGGGGAAAAGAAAAACTGTTTTTT. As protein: CASSQIGGRGKEKLFF.

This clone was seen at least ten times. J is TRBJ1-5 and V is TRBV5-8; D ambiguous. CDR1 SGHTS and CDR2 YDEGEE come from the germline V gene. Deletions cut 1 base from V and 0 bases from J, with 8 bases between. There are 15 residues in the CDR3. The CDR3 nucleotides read TGTGCCAGCAGCTTGACGGTCAATAGCAATCAGCCCCAGCATTTT. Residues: CASSLTVNSNQPQHF.